The clone carrying this TCR beta chain has a single count. Participants reported their clinical history, and cohort assignment relied on those reports. In germline, CDR1 is SGDLS, CDR2 YYNGEE. The CDR3 extends over 15 amino acids. Deletions cut 3 bases from V and 5 bases from J, with 16 bases between. This entry is derived from a study of blood T cell repertoires in COVID-19. Clones were sequenced by immunoSEQ multiplex PCR, and TCRdb holds only the in-frame ones, with some missing. The sample carries roughly 190,000 clones, about 85% recorded once. V is TRBV9 and J is TRBJ2-3; D gene ambiguous. This clonotype was obtained from a woman in her 30s who had recovered from COVID-19. The specimen sequenced was PBMCs or T cells enriched from blood (not recorded which). This CDR3 is CASSASLAAGDTQYF. CDR3 sequence (DNA): TGTGCCAGCAGCGCGTCCCTGGCGGCTGGAGATACGCAGTATTTT.